Listed here are 22 T cell receptor beta chains from one sample, sequenced in a study of OX40 agonist ivuxolimab in advanced cancers. Repertoires were generated with immunoSEQ multiplex PCR, while TCRdb's copy carries only in-frame clones and drops some. Altogether 50,000 to 65,000 clones are present, 70% to 90% being singletons, with the ten largest covering roughly 5%. The sample was CD4+ or CD8+ T cells sorted from blood, taken in a trial of the OX40 agonist ivuxolimab. These receptors all stem from an adult with an advanced solid tumor such as melanoma, head and neck, liver or kidney cancer.

This clone showed up just a few times. V usage is TRBV9 and J usage is TRBJ1-1, with D unresolved. V dropped 0 bases and J dropped 4 bases, with 13 bases sitting between them. The CDR3 extends over 15 amino acids. Per germline, CDR1 SGDLS and CDR2 YYNGEE. As DNA, the CDR3 is TGTGCCAGCAGCGTAGGTCGTCTCAGGTCCACTGAAGCTTTCTTT. It translates to CASSVGRLRSTEAFF. Combining the CDR3 with reference TRBV9 and TRBJ1-1 gives the whole variable domain DSGVTQTPKHLITATGQRVTLRCSPRSGDLSVYWYQQSLDQGLQFLIQYYNGEERAKGNILERFSAQQFPDLHSELNLSSLELGDSALYFCASSVGRLRSTEAFFGQGTRLTVV.

The chain is built from TRBV19 and TRBJ1-2; 7 positions agree with TRBD1. CDR1 is LNHDA and CDR2 is SQIVND in the germline V gene (reference sequence). The junction had 9 bases not matched to a gene; V was cut back by 5 bases and J by 0 bases. CDR3 length: 16 amino acids. CDR3 DNA sequence: TGTGCCAGTAGTGTCGGGACAGAGGGCCCTAACTATGGCTACACCTTC. Its protein is CASSVGTEGPNYGYTF.

The genes are TRBV10-1 and TRBJ2-7; TRBD2 might be the D (5 bases). Between the trimmed V and J ends, which lost 0 bases and 4 bases, there was a span of 16 bases. The CDR3 covers 16 residues. Germline assignment: CDR1 WNHNN and CDR2 SYGVQD (reference sequence). The chain's CDR3 is CASSESWPERGYEQYF. For the CDR3, the DNA is TGCGCCAGCAGTGAGTCGTGGCCCGAGAGAGGGTACGAGCAGTACTTC.

V gene TRBV6-5 combines with J gene TRBJ2-2, with TRBD1 matching 9 bases. J gave up 6 bases and V 4 bases, and 9 bases lay outside the gene matches. The length of the CDR3 is 16 residues. CDR1 and CDR2 from the germline V gene are MNHEY and SVGAGI. CDR3 DNA: TGTGCCAGCAGTTCACCCGGGACAGGGTTCCCCGGGGAGCTGTTTTTT. It encodes CASSSPGTGFPGELFF.

The chain uses TRBV2 and TRBJ1-1; 7 bases agree with TRBD1. CDR3 size: 13 residues. The V and J ends lost 9 bases and 11 bases, in that order; junction bases with no gene match: 15. Germline V gives CDR1 SNHLY, CDR2 FYNNEI. The CDR3 sequence: CARTPGQWGSAFF. In DNA form, the CDR3 reads TGTGCCAGAACCCCGGGACAGTGGGGTAGTGCTTTCTTT.

J is TRBJ1-1 and V is TRBV6-1; D remains ambiguous. Trimming stripped 5 bases from V and 8 bases from J, with 9 bases between. The CDR3 totals 11 residues. Germline V gene data show CDR1 as MNHNS and CDR2 as SASEGT. The CDR3 region is CASSQGKEAFF. The CDR3, as DNA: TGTGCCAGCAGTCAAGGCAAAGAAGCTTTCTTT.

J is TRBJ1-2 and V is TRBV29-1; D is ambiguous. This CDR3 has 15 residues. Germline V gene data show CDR1 as SQVTM and CDR2 as ANQGSEA. Trimming shortened V by 4 bases and J by 2 bases, and 17 bases separated the two germline ends. This chain's CDR3 is CSVGPDQLLNYGYTF. The DNA of the CDR3 is TGCAGCGTTGGTCCCGATCAACTGCTAAACTATGGCTACACCTTC.

By its share, this clone is medium-sized (0.01 to 0.1%). This chain connects TRBV7-9 to TRBJ1-6; the D is unclear. Trimming took 8 bases from V and 4 from J, leaving 18 bases between them. The CDR3 has 16 amino acids. Germline loops: CDR1 SEHNR, CDR2 FQNEAQ (reference sequence). CDR3 loop: CASGGREVEYNSPLHF. The DNA for the CDR3 is TGTGCCAGCGGTGGTCGGGAAGTAGAATATAATTCACCCCTCCACTTT.

V and J are TRBV5-1 and TRBJ2-5; TRBD1 or TRBD2 may be the D gene (6 bases each). V lost 5 bases and J 5 bases, leaving 16 bases between the germline ends. Germline V gives CDR1 SGHRS, CDR2 YFSETQ. The CDR3 sequence is 14 residues long. The CDR3 DNA is TGCGCCAGCAGTACCGGGGGCCGTAGGGAGACCCAGTACTTC. This codes for CASSTGGRRETQYF.

V is TRBV14 and J is TRBJ2-5, with D perhaps assigned TRBD1 or TRBD2 (5 bases each). The germline CDR1 and CDR2 sequences are SGHDN and FVKESK. CDR3 length: 13 amino acids. Between the trimmed V and J ends, which lost 8 bases and 5 bases, there was a span of 15 bases. CDR3 nucleotide sequence: TGTGCCAGCCGGGGACGGGATTGGGAGACCCAGTACTTC. Translation: CASRGRDWETQYF.

The rearrangement joins TRBV6-6 to TRBJ1-1; D possibly corresponds to TRBD1 (5 bases). In germline, CDR1 is MNHNY, CDR2 SVGAGI (reference sequence). The V end was cut by 5 bases, the J end by 8 bases, with 15 bases between. This CDR3 has 13 amino acids. The CDR3 protein is CASSISGLTEAFF. Written as DNA, the CDR3 is TGTGCCAGCAGTATATCAGGGTTGACGGAAGCTTTCTTT.

The chain employs TRBV7-2 and TRBJ1-2; no definite D call. The CDR3 consists of 14 residues. The V end lost 2 bases, the J end lost 6 bases, and 13 bases lay between the germline ends. The V gene's germline CDR1 is SGHTA and CDR2 FQGNSA. In DNA, the CDR3 is TGTGCCAGCAGCTTAAACGCTATTCAGGATGGCTACACCTTC. Residues: CASSLNAIQDGYTF.

This clone has a single count. The chain recombines TRBV28 with TRBJ1-2; possible D gene TRBD1, 6 bases. Germline V gene sequence: CDR1 MDHEN, CDR2 SYDVKM. CDR3 length: 15 amino acids. The ends were cut back, 2 bases at V and 6 bases at J, with 16 bases in the middle. The CDR3 sequence is CASSLTGTPGHGYTF. The CDR3 DNA reads TGTGCCAGCAGTTTAACAGGGACCCCAGGGCATGGCTACACCTTC.

V gene TRBV29-1 combines with J gene TRBJ2-3; tentatively, D is TRBD2 (6 bases). CDR1 and CDR2 (germline): SQVTM, ANQGSEA. V was clipped by 2 bases and J by 6 bases, with 15 bases between them. CDR3 length: 14 amino acids. In DNA, the CDR3 is TGCAGCGTTGAACGAGTCGGGAGTTTGGATACGCAGTATTTT. Translation: CSVERVGSLDTQYF.

In its sample, this clone was seen a few times. The V and J genes are TRBV7-9 and TRBJ1-5; D perhaps matches TRBD1 (5 bases). CDR3 length: 12 amino acids. CDR1 SEHNR and CDR2 FQNEAQ come from the germline V gene (reference sequence). V was clipped by 4 bases and J by 5 bases, with 6 bases between them. In DNA form, the CDR3 reads TGTGCCAGCAGCTCAGGGTATCAGCCCCAGCATTTT. Its translation is CASSSGYQPQHF.

This clone has just one count. This sequence joins TRBV7-9 and TRBJ1-2, with a tentative D call TRBD1 (6 bases). The CDR3 is 16 residues long. Trimming stripped 2 bases from V and 7 bases from J, with 20 bases between. Per the germline V gene, CDR1 is SEHNR and CDR2 is FQNEAQ (reference sequence). The CDR3 DNA follows: TGTGCCAGCAGCTTAATGTCGTGGGGGGGCGTAGGTGGCTACACCTTC. It is translated as CASSLMSWGGVGGYTF.

The rearrangement joins TRBV5-1 to TRBJ1-4; D unresolved. V was cut by 0 bases and J by 8 bases, with 14 bases left in between. The germline gives CDR1 SGHRS, CDR2 YFSETQ. The CDR3 covers 15 residues. Written as DNA, the CDR3 is TGCGCCAGCAGCTTGGATGTGACATCTCGCGAAAAACTGTTTTTT. It yields the protein CASSLDVTSREKLFF.

The rearrangement links TRBV5-5 to TRBJ2-3; D is ambiguous. CDR1 SGHKS and CDR2 YYEKEE come from the germline V gene (reference sequence). The V gene lost 4 bases and the J gene lost 2 bases, with 5 bases spanning the gap. The CDR3 runs to 12 residues. This CDR3 reads CASSRTTDTQYF. The CDR3 region has the DNA TGTGCCAGCAGCCGCACCACAGATACGCAGTATTTT.

A single count supports this clone. This rearrangement joins TRBV5-1 to TRBJ2-7; 10 nucleotides match TRBD2. The CDR3 contains 15 residues. Germline V gene sequence: CDR1 SGHRS, CDR2 YFSETQ. With 4 bases clipped from V and 7 bases from J, the junction kept 11 bases outside the gene matches. This CDR3 is CASSRGAGGVGEQYF. CDR3 DNA: TGCGCCAGCAGCCGGGGAGCGGGAGGGGTAGGAGAGCAGTACTTC. Full variable domain (outside the CDR3, taken from reference TRBV5-1 and TRBJ2-7): KAGVTQTPRYLIKTRGQQVTLSCSPISGHRSVSWYQQTPGQGLQFLFEYFSETQRNKGNFPGRFSGRQFSNSRSEMNVSTLELGDSALYLCASSRGAGGVGEQYFGPGTRLTVT.

V is TRBV7-2 and J is TRBJ1-5, with 7 positions matching TRBD1. V shed 4 bases, J shed 1 base, and the junction held 4 bases outside the gene matches. Germline loops: CDR1 SGHTA, CDR2 FQGNSA. CDR3 size: 15 residues. The DNA of the CDR3 is TGTGCCAGCAGCTCTTCGACAGGGAGCAATCAGCCCCAGCATTTT. It translates to CASSSSTGSNQPQHF. Combining the CDR3 with reference TRBV7-2 and TRBJ1-5 gives the whole variable domain GAGVSQSPSNKVTEKGKDVELRCDPISGHTALYWYRQSLGQGLEFLIYFQGNSAPDKSGLPSDRFSAERTGGSVSTLTIQRTQQEDSAVYLCASSSSTGSNQPQHFGDGTRLSIL.

In its sample, this clone was seen once. The chain carries TRBV7-9 and TRBJ1-2; TRBD1 matches at 12 bases. Looked up from germline, CDR1 is SEHNR and CDR2 is FQNEAQ (reference sequence). This CDR3 contains 16 residues. Trimming removed 5 bases from V and 5 bases from J; junction bases left unmatched: 9. The DNA for the CDR3 is TGTGCCAGCAGCACCCAGGGGACAGGGGGCTGGTATGGCTACACCTTC. Its translation: CASSTQGTGGWYGYTF.

The chain has TRBV7-9 and TRBJ2-3, with 10 bases matching TRBD2. The CDR3 extends over 14 amino acids. Looked up from germline, CDR1 is SEHNR and CDR2 is FQNEAQ (reference sequence). V gave up 5 bases and J gave up 6 bases; unmatched junction bases: 5. CDR3 coding DNA: TGTGCCAGCAGCCTGGGACTAGCGTACGATACGCAGTATTTT. This translates into CASSLGLAYDTQYF.